Reported below is one TCR beta chain. Its antigen is undetermined. The CDR3 extends over 13 amino acids. Between the trimmed V and J ends, which lost 3 bases and 8 bases, there was a span of 11 bases. Germline loops: CDR1 LGHNA, CDR2 YNFKEQ. A multiplex PCR was run with 60 Vbeta primers and 13 Jbeta primers. Repertoires were generated with immunoSEQ multiplex PCR, while TCRdb's copy carries only in-frame clones and drops some. The record lists more than 30,000 clones, of which the ten most abundant hold approximately 10%. The sample is drawn from a study of cytomegalovirus exposure and HLA in healthy donors. Regarding the study as a whole: Later on, a genetic analysis was performed. It linked a missense variant in DCLRE1C with V- and J-gene trimming of TCR beta. The study found most TCR sequences rare, yet found some public TCRs in many donors. Later analysis found that TCR beta chains associated with HLA were more clonally expanded than other, equally common chains.

The chain carries TRBV4-2 and TRBJ2-1; D not resolved. This TCR came from a man aged 35 to 55 in good health and CMV-seropositive. Sequenced: PBMCs. The CDR3 is CASSQPPRDEQFF. The CDR3, as DNA: TGTGCCAGCAGCCAGCCACCTCGGGATGAGCAGTTCTTC.